The 29 T cell receptor beta chains given below trace back to one sample, sequenced in a study of CD8 T cells in Susac syndrome. RNA totalling about 0.45 to 1 ug underwent reverse transcription with random hexamers. Each CDR3 protein gets one entry after TCRdb re-called the immunoSEQ multiplex PCR reads with MiXCR. The sample holds 250,000 or so distinct CDR3 sequences, 90% to 95% seen once. Material for sequencing was CD4+ T cells from PBMCs. These receptors were collected from a human donor with multiple sclerosis.

The chain is built from TRBV7-9 and TRBJ2-2; 8 positions match TRBD1. Germline values: CDR1 SEHNR, CDR2 FQNEAQ (reference sequence). The CDR3 runs 15 residues. After removal of 6 bases from V and 4 bases from J, the junction contained 7 bases not matched to a gene. The CDR3 spells CASRRTGRGTGELFF. CDR3 nucleotides: TGTGCCAGCAGGAGGACAGGGCGTGGCACCGGGGAGCTGTTTTTT.

CDR3 nucleotides: TGCAGTGCTAGTATGGGGGGAGAAGCTTTCTTT. This gives the protein CSASMGGEAFF. The J gene is TRBJ1-1, the V gene TRBV20-1, with D perhaps matching TRBD1 (5 bases). V was trimmed by 3 bases and J by 8 bases, leaving 10 bases between them. Germline assignment: CDR1 DFQATT and CDR2 SNEGSKA (reference sequence). The CDR3 is made up of 11 amino acids.

The chain combines TRBV7-2 with TRBJ2-1; 7 bases are a match to TRBD2. The junction had 15 bases not matched to a gene; V was cut back by 5 bases and J by 5 bases. The length of the CDR3 is 17 residues. The germline gives CDR1 SGHTA, CDR2 FQGNSA. CDR3 in amino acids: CASSPVITGRPHNEQFF. In nucleotides, the CDR3 is TGTGCCAGCAGCCCCGTAATTACCGGGAGGCCCCACAATGAGCAGTTCTTC.

V is TRBV18 and J is TRBJ2-7; D might be TRBD1 (6 bases). The germline V gene has CDR1 KGHSH and CDR2 LQKENI. The CDR3 is 14 amino acids. Trimming cost V 2 bases and J 6 bases, with 14 bases left between them. CDR3: CASSPTLGAIEQYF. The CDR3 coding sequence is TGTGCCAGCTCACCAACCCTGGGGGCTATCGAGCAGTACTTC.

V is TRBV20-1 and J is TRBJ1-1; 8 bases match TRBD1. V was pared by 6 bases and J by 6 bases, with 6 bases of the junction left unmatched. The germline CDR1 and CDR2 sequences are DFQATT and SNEGSKA (reference sequence). The length of the CDR3 is 12 residues. The CDR3 loop reads CSARGQVAEAFF. Written as DNA, the CDR3 is TGCAGTGCACGGGGACAGGTGGCTGAAGCTTTCTTT.

This clonotype was counted only a few times. This chain uses TRBV6-2 or TRBV6-3 with TRBJ2-7, with TRBD1 as a possible D gene (5 bases). In germline, CDR1 is MNHEY, CDR2 SVGEGT. Trimming took 7 bases from V and 12 from J, leaving 22 bases between them. The CDR3 has 13 residues. The CDR3 sequence is CASTLGQPIRLYF. The CDR3, as DNA: TGTGCCAGCACCCTAGGACAACCAATTCGGCTGTACTTC.

Concerning this clonotype: The junction and the germline gene differ at one end; a read error may be behind it. The CDR3 DNA reads as TGTGCCAGCAGCGTAGGGGCCGGGCCTCCCGTGGGTTTC. It codes for CASSVGAGPPVGF. The V call is TRBV9, the J call TRBJ2-1, with D uncertain. The CDR3 has 13 residues. Per the germline V gene, CDR1 is SGDLS and CDR2 is YYNGEE. Using reference TRBV9 and TRBJ2-1 for the parts outside the CDR3, the full variable domain is DSGVTQTPKHLITATGQRVTLRCSPRSGDLSVYWYQQSLDQGLQFLIQYYNGEERAKGNILERFSAQQFPDLHSELNLSSLELGDSALYFCASSVGAGPPVGFGPGTRLTVL.

The chain couples TRBV18 to TRBJ1-1, with TRBD1 matching over 8 bases. CDR1 and CDR2 (germline): KGHSH, LQKENI. The J segment lost 9 bases and the V segment lost 5 bases, leaving 5 bases of the junction unmatched. The CDR3 extends over 12 amino acids. CDR3 sequence: CASSTRQGQAFF. The CDR3 region has the DNA TGTGCCAGCTCAACGCGACAGGGGCAAGCTTTCTTT. Variable domain in full (rest from reference TRBV18 and TRBJ1-1): NAGVMQNPRHLVRRRGQEARLRCSPMKGHSHVYWYRQLPEEGLKFMVYLQKENIIDESGMPKERFSAEFPKEGPSILRIQQVVRGDSAAYFCASSTRQGQAFFGQGTRLTVV.

The V and J genes are TRBV14 and TRBJ2-5, with 12 bases identical to TRBD2. The CDR3 has 20 amino acids. V shed 0 bases, J shed 4 bases, and the junction held 15 bases outside the gene matches. Germline V CDR1 and CDR2: SGHDN, FVKESK. The CDR3 region is CASSQDAPERLAGGGETQYF. CDR3 in DNA: TGTGCCAGCAGCCAAGACGCGCCCGAACGCCTAGCGGGAGGGGGAGAGACCCAGTACTTC.

This clonotype occurred once. This sequence joins TRBV21-1 and TRBJ1-2; the D call TRBD1 from the table was never checked on the DNA. TRBV21-1 is reported as a pseudogene. The CDR3 runs 13 residues. The CDR3 sequence is CASSCRTGIGYTF. The DNA of the CDR3 is TGTGCCAGCAGCTGTCGGACAGGGATAGGCTACACCTTC.

The J gene is TRBJ2-1, the V gene TRBV5-1, with 8 bases aligning to TRBD2. After removal of 2 bases from V and 5 bases from J, the junction contained 6 bases not matched to a gene. Germline V gives CDR1 SGHRS, CDR2 YFSETQ. The CDR3 spans 15 residues. The CDR3 coding sequence is TGCGCCAGCAGCTTCAAAGCGGGGGCCGACAATGAGCAGTTCTTC. It specifies CASSFKAGADNEQFF.

The chain couples TRBV4-1 to TRBJ2-7; maybe TRBD2 (6 bases). Germline V gives CDR1 MGHRA, CDR2 YSYEKL. V was pared by 1 base and J by 3 bases, with 10 bases between. This CDR3 contains 14 residues. CDR3 DNA: TGCGCCAGCAGCCAAGGGGAGGATAACTACGAGCAGTACGTC. Translated, it gives CASSQGEDNYEQYV.

This rearrangement joins TRBV12-3 or TRBV12-4 to TRBJ2-3, with 15 bases matching TRBD2. The CDR3 is 20 residues long. Trimming cost V 3 bases and J 5 bases; bases outside gene matches: 15. The CDR3 region is CASSFRPLGLAGGEQDTQYF. The CDR3 nucleotides read TGTGCCAGCAGTTTCCGTCCCCTCGGACTAGCGGGGGGGGAACAAGATACGCAGTATTTT.

This clonotype was counted a few times. The chain joins TRBV3-1 to TRBJ1-2; D uncertain. Germline CDR1 is LGHDT and CDR2 is YNNKEL (reference sequence). CDR3 size: 12 residues. V was pared by 6 bases and J by 0 bases, with 5 bases between. This CDR3 is CASSRANYGYTF. CDR3 bases: TGTGCCAGCAGTCGAGCTAACTATGGCTACACCTTC. Full variable domain (rest looked up from reference TRBV3-1 and TRBJ1-2): DTAVSQTPKYLVTQMGNDKSIKCEQNLGHDTMYWYKQDSKKFLKIMFSYNNKELIINETVPNRFSPKSPDKAHLNLHINSLELGDSAVYFCASSRANYGYTFGSGTRLTVV.

The V call is TRBV2, the J call TRBJ1-1; D is undetermined. The CDR3 loop spans 14 amino acids. Germline CDR1 SNHLY, CDR2 FYNNEI. The ends were cut back, 6 bases at V and 1 base at J, with 12 bases in the middle. As DNA, the CDR3 is TGTGCCAGCAGCATAAGGGCCGAGAACACTGAAGCTTTCTTT. Its protein product is CASSIRAENTEAFF. The complete variable domain, with remaining parts taken from reference TRBV2 and TRBJ1-1, reads EPEVTQTPSHQVTQMGQEVILRCVPISNHLYFYWYRQILGQKVEFLVSFYNNEISEKSEIFDDQFSVERPDGSNFTLKIRSTKLEDSAMYFCASSIRAENTEAFFGQGTRLTVV.

This chain uses TRBV9 with TRBJ2-1, with TRBD2 as a possible D gene (6 bases). This CDR3 is built from 17 residues. V lost 0 bases and J lost 0, with 13 bases in between. The V gene's germline CDR1 is SGDLS and CDR2 YYNGEE. CDR3 nucleotides: TGTGCCAGCAGCGTAGGCCTGGGCGGGGCCTCCTACAATGAGCAGTTCTTC. Its protein is CASSVGLGGASYNEQFF.

The chain carries TRBV12-3 or TRBV12-4 and TRBJ2-2, with 14 bases identical to TRBD2. J lost 6 bases, V lost 5 bases, and 5 bases had no gene match. The CDR3 is made up of 16 amino acids. The CDR3 region has the DNA TGTGCCAGCAGTATCCGACTAGCGGGAGGGCCCGGGGAGCTGTTTTTT. Protein sequence: CASSIRLAGGPGELFF.

The chain recombines TRBV20-1 with TRBJ2-4; tentative D call: TRBD1 (6 bases). Trimming left V 5 bases short and J 6 bases short, with 14 bases between. Germline V gene sequence: CDR1 DFQATT, CDR2 SNEGSKA (reference sequence). CDR3 length: 13 amino acids. The CDR3 protein is CSAQMTGRNIQYF. The CDR3 nucleotides are TGCAGTGCTCAAATGACAGGCAGAAACATTCAGTACTTC.

This chain connects TRBV6-1 to TRBJ2-2; D is possibly TRBD2 (5 bases). The CDR3 consists of 14 residues. Germline CDR1 is MNHNS and CDR2 is SASEGT. Trimming removed 10 bases from V and 6 bases from J, with 18 bases in between. The CDR3 region is CATTRVGGPGELFF. The CDR3, as DNA: TGTGCCACCACACGAGTCGGAGGCCCCGGGGAGCTGTTTTTT.

The chain is built from TRBV29-1 and TRBJ1-1; 12 bases are shared with TRBD1. The CDR3 covers 14 residues. V shed 4 bases, J shed 2 bases, and the junction held 2 bases outside the gene matches. Germline CDR1 reads SQVTM; CDR2 reads ANQGSEA. The CDR3 region has the DNA TGCAGCGTTGTGGGACAGGGGGCTAACACTGAAGCTTTCTTT. It translates to CSVVGQGANTEAFF. Combining the CDR3 with reference TRBV29-1 and TRBJ1-1 gives the whole variable domain SAVISQKPSRDICQRGTSLTIQCQVDSQVTMMFWYRQQPGQSLTLIATANQGSEATYESGFVIDKFPISRPNLTFSTLTVSNMSPEDSSIYLCSVVGQGANTEAFFGQGTRLTVV.

V is TRBV9 and J is TRBJ2-3, with D perhaps assigned TRBD1 or TRBD2 (5 bases each). CDR3 length: 17 amino acids. Trimming stripped 4 bases from V and 6 bases from J, with 24 bases between. Germline V gene data show CDR1 as SGDLS and CDR2 as YYNGEE. Here the CDR3 reads CASSSYRDLLRSDTQYF. DNA of the CDR3: TGTGCCAGCAGCTCCTATCGGGACCTCCTGAGGTCGGATACGCAGTATTTT.

The rearrangement joins TRBV20-1 to TRBJ1-1; D call uncertain. V was pared by 3 bases and J by 4 bases, with 12 bases between. CDR3 length: 13 amino acids. The germline V gene encodes CDR1 DFQATT and CDR2 SNEGSKA (reference sequence). As DNA, the CDR3 is TGCAGTGCTAGCTTAGATTGGGGCACTGAAGCTTTCTTT. Protein: CSASLDWGTEAFF.

The chain recombines TRBV5-6 with TRBJ1-2, with D unclear. Germline loops: CDR1 SGHDT, CDR2 YYEEEE. This CDR3 spans 14 amino acids. With 4 bases removed from V and 7 bases from J, the gap between germline ends came to 17 bases. The CDR3, as DNA: TGTGCCAGCAGCCCTACCGGCCTCCTGGGTGGCTACACCTTC. It specifies CASSPTGLLGGYTF.

This clonotype was recorded once. V gene TRBV20-1 combines with J gene TRBJ1-1; the D is unclear. Germline V gene sequence: CDR1 DFQATT, CDR2 SNEGSKA (reference sequence). Deletions cut 2 bases from V and 0 bases from J, with 7 bases between. The CDR3 covers 13 residues. In nucleotides, the CDR3 is TGCAGTGCTAGATTCCTATTGAACACTGAAGCTTTCTTT. It codes for CSARFLLNTEAFF.

This clonotype was observed a few times. V usage is TRBV7-2 and J usage is TRBJ2-4; D perhaps matches TRBD1 (7 bases). Trimming left V 6 bases short and J 8 bases short, with 17 bases between. From germline, CDR1 is SGHTA and CDR2 FQGNSA. The CDR3 has 14 amino acids. CDR3 sequence (DNA): TGTGCCAGCAGTAAGACAGGGTGGAGGGACATTCAGTACTTC. This encodes CASSKTGWRDIQYF.

V is TRBV6-1 and J is TRBJ2-1; no definite D call. Germline-derived CDR1 and CDR2 are MNHNS and SASEGT. V lost 7 bases and J 0 bases, leaving 28 bases between the germline ends. The CDR3 totals 20 residues. CDR3 DNA sequence: TGTGCCAGCAACTCTAGGCGGCCGGGCTCCCCCAGGTTCTCCTACAATGAGCAGTTCTTC. This sequence encodes CASNSRRPGSPRFSYNEQFF.

This clonotype was detected once. This chain uses TRBV6-5 with TRBJ2-3; 9 bases fit TRBD1. CDR1 is MNHEY, CDR2 SVGAGI, per germline. CDR3 length: 16 residues. After removal of 6 bases from V and 4 bases from J, the junction contained 11 bases not matched to a gene. The CDR3 is CASSYDRGDLADTQYF. The CDR3 coding sequence is TGTGCCAGCAGCTATGACAGGGGGGATCTGGCAGATACGCAGTATTTT.

This chain uses TRBV7-2 with TRBJ1-2; D ambiguous. CDR1 is SGHTA, CDR2 FQGNSA, per germline. Trimming removed 5 bases from V and 4 bases from J, with 14 bases in between. This CDR3 comprises 14 residues. In nucleotides, the CDR3 is TGTGCCAGCAGCGCCCACCGGGAGACCTATGGCTACACCTTC. This gives the protein CASSAHRETYGYTF.

Notes on this clonotype: An end of the junction does not agree with germline; a read error may underlie this. This chain uses TRBV30 with TRBJ2-2, with D tentatively TRBD2 (5 bases). This CDR3 has 14 residues. Germline V gives CDR1 GTSNPN, CDR2 SVGIG (reference sequence). The CDR3 DNA sequence: TGTGCCTGTTGGCCTATTCTCGGCACCGGGGAGCTGCTTTTT. Translated: CACWPILGTGELLF.